This TCR beta chain originates from a study of T cells after yellow fever vaccination (dated by TCRdb to 2018 to 2020). For the wider study: The SMART-Seq v4 Ultra Low Input RNA kit was used to prepare libraries from fractions with low cell numbers. To follow T-cell clones before and after primary and booster YFV17D yellow fever vaccination, bulk TCR alpha and beta repertoires were sequenced over time. Blood samples were taken at several timepoints before and after primary and secondary immunization, and bulk PBMC replicates and cell subsets were isolated. Two healthy male donors, one aged 18 to 30 and one aged 30 to 40 years, made up the cohort. Overall results and qualifications from the work: Only a couple of donors were included in the study, so the extent to which the findings can be generalized is limited. Compared with the primary T-cell response, the secondary T-cell response was weaker but faster, peaking on day 5 rather than day 15. Computational filtering was required because FACS-sorted repertoires could contain abundant contaminating clonotypes from the bulk population. A small fraction of clonotypes showed up in both the CD4 and CD8 compartments, probably as a result of convergent recombination. Most clones expanded after primary vaccination were re-detected after the booster (almost 98% of CD4 and about nine tenths of CD8), suggesting broad memory maintenance.

The CDR3 covers 12 residues, taking in both the cysteine and the phenylalanine. Of the read, only the CDR3 DNA is kept; its 36 bases are in frame from base 1. V and J lose 5 bases and 3 bases, and a span of 7 bases separates them. Synthesis of TCR cDNA relied on 5'RACE template switching, a step that introduced a universal primer site along with unique molecular identifiers. cDNA synthesis was primed from both the TCR alpha and TCR beta constant segments. Library amplification used two PCR steps, and the second PCR step added sample barcodes and sequencing adapters. Sequencing of libraries was performed on Illumina HiSeq 2500 (2x100 bp) or NovaSeq (2x150 bp). The study's own analysis went as follows. MIGEC was used to demultiplex reads and collapse the reads into UMI consensus sequences, and MiXCR was used for V(D)J alignment. Clonotypes responding to the vaccine were identified with edgeR on replicate PBMC samples, with the criteria of FDR below 0.01 and a log2 fold change above 5 up to day 15. CD4 or CD8 identity was assigned to each bulk clonotype according to whether the clonotype was present at higher abundance in the sequenced CD4 repertoire or the sequenced CD8 repertoire. TCRdb reran the public reads through fastp at Q25 and MiXCR, keeping productive beta chains. Merged by CDR3 protein, the rows form single entries marked with the most common genes and DNA. For this entry, the V and J calls and clone size follow TCRdb and not the study's own pipeline. The sample table shows 500,000 to 650,000 distinct CDR3 sequences, and 13% are seen once. The ten biggest clones cover over 12% of the sample.

This specimen's treatment or condition label, interpreted: live attenuated yellow fever vaccine strain. Two biological replicates of bulk PBMCs were collected at each blood-draw timepoint. A standard Ficoll-Paque protocol was used to isolate PBMCs from peripheral blood. RNA was extracted with TriZol from bulk PBMCs, CD4 and CD8 fractions, and dextramer-positive and dextramer-negative fractions. There are a few counts of this clonotype. Its recognized antigen is unknown. The record has no base qualities; no much larger clone is one base away. The chain is encoded by TRBV12-3 or TRBV12-4 joined to TRBJ1-1, with no D gene named confidently. The sequence came from a man younger than 40 who received the YFV17D yellow fever vaccine. Source: PBMCs, taken on the day of the yellow fever booster vaccination. The CDR3 region: CASSERDTEAFF. The DNA sequence is as follows: TGTGCCAGCAGTGAGAGGGACACTGAAGCTTTCTTT.